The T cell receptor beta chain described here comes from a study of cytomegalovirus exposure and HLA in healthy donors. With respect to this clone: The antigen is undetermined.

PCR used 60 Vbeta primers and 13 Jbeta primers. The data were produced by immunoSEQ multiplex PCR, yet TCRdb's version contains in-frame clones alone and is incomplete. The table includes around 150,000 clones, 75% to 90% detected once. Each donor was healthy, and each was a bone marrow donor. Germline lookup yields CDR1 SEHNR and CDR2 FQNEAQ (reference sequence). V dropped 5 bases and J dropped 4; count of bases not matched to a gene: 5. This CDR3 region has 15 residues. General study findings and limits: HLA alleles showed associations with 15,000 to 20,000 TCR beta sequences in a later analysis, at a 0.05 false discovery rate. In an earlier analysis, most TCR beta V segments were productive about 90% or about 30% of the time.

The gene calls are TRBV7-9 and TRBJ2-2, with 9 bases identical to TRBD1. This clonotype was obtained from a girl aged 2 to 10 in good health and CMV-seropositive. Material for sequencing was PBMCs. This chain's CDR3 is CASSASGQGTGELFF. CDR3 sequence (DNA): TGTGCCAGCAGCGCCTCGGGACAGGGCACCGGGGAGCTGTTTTTT.